This T cell receptor (beta chain) was obtained from a study of cytomegalovirus exposure and HLA in healthy donors. Findings and caveats of the study: Later genetic work tied a missense DCLRE1C variant to beta-chain V and J trimming.

In germline, CDR1 is SQVTM, CDR2 ANQGSEA. The CDR3 covers 13 residues. V lost 7 bases to trimming and J lost 1 base; unmatched junction nucleotides: 4. A remark on this clone: Antigen unknown.

Primers: 60 Vbeta forward and 13 Jbeta reverse. The data were produced by immunoSEQ multiplex PCR, yet TCRdb's version contains in-frame clones alone and is incomplete. In the table there are just over 150,000 clones, 86% of which are singletons. This chain joins TRBV29-1 and TRBJ1-1, with 9 bases lining up with TRBD1. Sequenced: PBMCs. The sequence was collected from a woman aged 18-35 years in good health and CMV-seronegative. CDR3 sequence: CSGRGQGNTEAFF. As DNA, the CDR3 is TGCAGCGGGAGGGGACAGGGGAACACTGAAGCTTTCTTT.